The 10 T cell receptor beta chains given below trace back to one sample, sequenced in a study of blood T cell repertoires in COVID-19 (dated by TCRdb to the early 2020s). Library prep was done by the immunoSEQ multiplex PCR assay. Imported from immuneACCESS, the table was reduced by TCRdb to in-frame sequences with V and J called. These copies leave out some clones; in studies compared against another copy, an unresolved V gene accounts for under half, and the cause of the remainder is not known. The sample table records 200,000 to 300,000 clones; approximately 84% of these occur just once. The top ten clones comprise under 4.5% of the sample. The material sequenced was peripheral blood. The receptors originated from a man aged 50 to 60 with acute or convalescent COVID-19.

This clone was picked up a small number of times. The rearrangement links TRBV18 to TRBJ1-1; TRBD1 aligns across 7 bases. V shed 6 bases, J shed 1 base, and the junction held 11 bases outside the gene matches. This CDR3 spans 16 amino acids. Germline CDR1 and CDR2: KGHSH and LQKENI. The CDR3 DNA sequence: TGTGCCAGCTCTCGAGTGGACAGGCGGAGGAACACTGAAGCTTTCTTT. It translates to CASSRVDRRRNTEAFF.

This chain connects TRBV11-3 to TRBJ1-6; D unclear. V was clipped by 3 bases and J by 10 bases, with 16 bases between them. Per the germline V gene, CDR1 is SGHNT and CDR2 is YENEEA. The CDR3 contains 15 residues. The CDR3 sequence: CASSLDSSSGSPLHF. As DNA, the CDR3 is TGTGCCAGCAGCTTGGACTCCTCTTCGGGATCACCCCTCCACTTT.

V gene TRBV2 combines with J gene TRBJ1-5; TRBD1 aligns across 7 bases. Trimming at V came to 3 bases and at J to 2 bases, leaving 1 base not matched to a gene. Germline values: CDR1 SNHLY, CDR2 FYNNEI. The CDR3 covers 14 residues. As DNA, the CDR3 is TGTGCCAGCAGTGACGACAGGGGCAATCAGCCCCAGCATTTT. Residues: CASSDDRGNQPQHF.

J is TRBJ2-5 and V is TRBV10-3, with D tentatively TRBD2 (6 bases). Germline V CDR1 and CDR2: ENHRY, SYGVKD. This CDR3 contains 18 residues. Trimming removed 2 bases at V and 3 bases at J, with 22 bases between. Here the CDR3 DNA reads TGTGCCATCAGTGAGCCCAGGCTCGTCAGGGAGGATGAAGAGACCCAGTACTTC. It codes for CAISEPRLVREDEETQYF.

V gene TRBV4-2 combines with J gene TRBJ1-2, with D uncertain. With 0 bases removed from V and 6 bases from J, the gap between germline ends came to 29 bases. There are 20 residues in the CDR3. The germline gives CDR1 LGHNA, CDR2 YNFKEQ. The CDR3 DNA reads as TGTGCCAGCAGCCAAGATATCCCCAGGTCAAGCTCTACCCGAAGACATGGCTACACCTTC. Translation gives CASSQDIPRSSSTRRHGYTF.

V usage is TRBV5-4 and J usage is TRBJ2-7, with D maybe TRBD1 (6 bases). In germline, CDR1 is SGHNT, CDR2 YYREEE (reference sequence). The V end was cut by 0 bases, the J end by 3 bases, with 10 bases between. The CDR3 sequence is 14 residues long. The CDR3 DNA reads TGTGCCAGCAGCTTGGACAGGGCTAGCTACGAGCAGTACTTC. Its protein product is CASSLDRASYEQYF.

The chain is built from TRBV5-4 and TRBJ2-4; 8 bases are shared with TRBD2. J lost 0 bases, V lost 1 base, and 6 bases had no gene match. Germline CDR1 is SGHNT and CDR2 is YYREEE (reference sequence). The CDR3 is 17 amino acids. The CDR3 loop is CASSLKLAGLAKNIQYF. The CDR3 nucleotides read TGTGCCAGCAGCTTGAAGCTAGCGGGCCTAGCCAAAAACATTCAGTACTTC.

J is TRBJ1-1 and V is TRBV3-1 (or the pseudogene TRBV3-2); TRBD1 matches 10 bases. With 4 bases clipped from V and 1 base from J, the junction kept 3 bases outside the gene matches. Germline assignment: CDR1 LGHDT and CDR2 YNNKEL (reference sequence). This CDR3 has 15 residues. CDR3 bases: TGTGCCAGCAGCCTAAGGGACAGGGGGAACACTGAAGCTTTCTTT. This translates into CASSLRDRGNTEAFF.

The genes are TRBV7-3 and TRBJ2-2; D is unresolved. Germline V gene sequence: CDR1 SGHTA, CDR2 FQGTGA. V was clipped by 1 base and J by 1 base, with 10 bases between them. This CDR3 has 16 residues. The CDR3 nucleotides are TGTGCCAGCAGCTTAATGCAGCGAGAGAACACCGGGGAGCTGTTTTTT. This gives the protein CASSLMQRENTGELFF.

This clone occurred once. V usage is TRBV14 and J usage is TRBJ2-7; D uncertain. V dropped 4 bases and J dropped 3 bases, with 16 bases sitting between them. The CDR3 is 15 amino acids. Germline V gene data show CDR1 as SGHDN and CDR2 as FVKESK. In nucleotides, the CDR3 is TGTGCCAGCAGCCCGCCGGAGACGGCCCACTACGAGCAGTACTTC. Protein: CASSPPETAHYEQYF.